The subject of this entry is one T cell receptor beta chain. Its antigen is still unknown. This same CDR3 is encoded by further DNA sequences in the sample. The data belong to a study of beta chain features in type 1 diabetes. As for the study in general: All samples yielded about 100 million examined sorted cells.

Study-wide results and limits: The similarity of naive, central memory and Treg TCRB repertoires appeared greater among patients than among healthy donors. For Type 1 diabetes patients, all four CD4+ subsets carried TCRB CDR3s that were moderately but significantly shorter.

Sort purity for all populations was recorded as exceeding 98%. All of the isolated RNA was reverse transcribed, so expressed TCRB transcripts were sequenced. Profiled with immunoSEQ multiplex PCR; TCRdb holds only in-frame clones, not every one. The table lists 300,000 to 350,000 clones, about a tenth of them singletons. Germline V gives CDR1 LNHDA, CDR2 SQIVND (reference sequence). The junction had 6 bases not matched to a gene; V was cut back by 3 bases and J by 2 bases. This CDR3 contains 15 residues. The rearrangement uses TRBV19 and TRBJ1-1; 7 bases match TRBD1. Sequences were obtained from central memory CD4+ T cells from blood. The TCR comes from a man aged 30 to 45 with type 1 diabetes. In DNA form, the CDR3 reads TGTGCCAGTAGTATCCGCGGGACAGCAAACACTGAAGCTTTCTTT. Encoded protein: CASSIRGTANTEAFF.